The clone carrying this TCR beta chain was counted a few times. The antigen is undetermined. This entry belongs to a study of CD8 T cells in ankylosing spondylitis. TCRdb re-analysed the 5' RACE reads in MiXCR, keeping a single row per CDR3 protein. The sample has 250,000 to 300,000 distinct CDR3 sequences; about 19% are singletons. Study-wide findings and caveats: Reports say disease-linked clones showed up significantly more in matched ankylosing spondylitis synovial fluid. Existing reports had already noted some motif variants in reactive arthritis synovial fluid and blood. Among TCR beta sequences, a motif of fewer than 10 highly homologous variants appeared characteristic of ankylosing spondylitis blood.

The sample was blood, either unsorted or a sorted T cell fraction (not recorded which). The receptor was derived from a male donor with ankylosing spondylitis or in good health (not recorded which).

CDR3 residues: CASTRDRGQNEQFF. For the CDR3, the DNA is TGTGCCAGCACCCGGGACAGGGGGCAGAATGAGCAGTTCTTC. This chain connects TRBV12-3 or TRBV12-4 to TRBJ2-1, with 12 bases identical to TRBD1. Trimming at V came to 7 bases and at J to 7 bases, leaving 5 bases not matched to a gene. The CDR3 extends over 14 amino acids.